These 14 T cell receptor beta chains were all obtained from the same sample, sequenced in a study of blood T cell repertoires in COVID-19. TCRdb keeps only in-frame clones here, not all; method: immunoSEQ multiplex PCR. The data show about 150,000 clones, around four fifths seen once. The sample comprised PBMCs or T cells enriched from blood (not recorded which). The receptors here all came from a woman aged 40 to 55 who had recovered from COVID-19.

The chain carries TRBV3-1 (or the pseudogene TRBV3-2) and TRBJ1-2, with a tentative D call TRBD1 (5 bases). CDR3 length equals 14 residues. CDR1 and CDR2 (germline): LGHDT, YNNKEL (reference sequence). The V and J ends lost 4 bases and 6 bases respectively, with 15 bases between them. The CDR3 nucleotides are TGTGCCAGCAGCCGGTCTTTGGGGGAGGATGGCTACACCTTC. Protein: CASSRSLGEDGYTF.

This clone has a handful of counts. The chain combines TRBV5-6 with TRBJ1-2; tentatively, D is TRBD1 (5 bases). The length of the CDR3 is 15 residues. The germline V gene has CDR1 SGHDT and CDR2 YYEEEE. V lost 0 bases and J 4 bases, leaving 13 bases between the germline ends. CDR3 protein: CASSLEIRVGYGYTF. The CDR3 nucleotides are TGTGCCAGCAGCTTGGAAATCAGGGTGGGCTATGGCTACACCTTC.

This clone was recorded once. The genes are TRBV4-1 and TRBJ1-2; 12 nucleotides align to TRBD1. The CDR3 is 15 amino acids. With V trimmed by 3 bases and J by 7 bases, 6 bases remained unmatched. Germline assignment: CDR1 MGHRA and CDR2 YSYEKL. The CDR3 sequence: CASSQGQGADLGYTF. CDR3 in DNA: TGCGCCAGCAGCCAGGGACAGGGGGCAGATCTTGGCTACACCTTC.

This chain connects TRBV2 to TRBJ1-4; D might be TRBD1 (6 bases). The CDR3 extends over 14 amino acids. From germline, CDR1 is SNHLY and CDR2 FYNNEI. With 7 bases removed from V and 7 bases from J, the gap between germline ends came to 16 bases. CDR3 protein: CASNRDQRVEKLFF. DNA for the CDR3: TGTGCCAGCAACAGGGACCAGAGGGTTGAAAAACTGTTTTTT.

This chain uses TRBV5-4 with TRBJ2-5, with D maybe TRBD2 (6 bases). Germline V gene lookup returns CDR1 SGHNT and CDR2 YYREEE (reference sequence). CDR3 size: 13 residues. V was clipped by 6 bases and J by 1 base, with 10 bases between them. Written as DNA, the CDR3 is TGTGCCAGCACCATGCGGGGCCAAGAGACCCAGTACTTC. Amino acids: CASTMRGQETQYF.

This clone was counted many times. The identical CDR3 is also encoded by other nucleotide sequences in the sample. This sequence joins TRBV2 and TRBJ1-3, with 8 bases lining up with TRBD1. CDR1 SNHLY and CDR2 FYNNEI come from the germline V gene. CDR3 length: 15 residues. Trimming took 6 bases from V and 1 from J; bases not matched to a gene: 5. The CDR3 reads CASSRTGGSGNTIYF. CDR3 nucleotide sequence: TGTGCCAGCAGCCGTACAGGGGGATCTGGAAACACCATATATTTT.

The chain couples TRBV7-9 to TRBJ1-1, with a weak D call TRBD1 (5 bases). V gave up 0 bases and J gave up 4 bases, with 12 bases separating them. The CDR3 consists of 15 residues. Germline V lookup: CDR1 SEHNR, CDR2 FQNEAQ (reference sequence). The chain's CDR3 is CASSLAGGEPTEAFF. The CDR3 DNA is TGTGCCAGCAGCTTAGCGGGGGGAGAGCCCACTGAAGCTTTCTTT. The full variable domain, completed using reference TRBV7-9 and TRBJ1-1, is DTGVSQNPRHKITKRGQNVTFRCDPISEHNRLYWYRQTLGQGPEFLTYFQNEAQLEKSRLLSDRFSAERPKGSFSTLEIQRTEQGDSAMYLCASSLAGGEPTEAFFGQGTRLTVV.

The chain employs TRBV6-5 and TRBJ1-5; D is perhaps TRBD1 (5 bases). V shed 7 bases and J shed 3 bases, with 13 bases lying between them. Germline CDR1 reads MNHEY; CDR2 reads SVGAGI. The CDR3 spans 14 residues. The CDR3 loop is CASNLQVNNQPQHF. The CDR3 DNA reads as TGTGCCAGCAACCTACAGGTAAACAATCAGCCCCAGCATTTT.

The chain couples TRBV6-1 to TRBJ1-2; D possibly corresponds to TRBD1 (5 bases). The V gene's germline CDR1 is MNHNS and CDR2 SASEGT. CDR3 length equals 15 residues. Between the trimmed V and J ends, which lost 1 base and 7 bases, there was a span of 16 bases. CDR3 sequence: CASSEDGSGGLGYTF. The CDR3 DNA sequence: TGTGCCAGCAGTGAAGACGGTTCCGGGGGACTTGGCTACACCTTC.

This chain joins TRBV27 and TRBJ1-4; the D gene is possibly TRBD1 (6 bases). CDR1 and CDR2 (germline): MNHEY, SMNVEV (reference sequence). V was clipped by 4 bases and J by 7 bases, with 10 bases between them. The CDR3 sequence is 13 residues long. CDR3 sequence reads: CASSWGRGEKLFF. The CDR3 DNA reads TGTGCCAGCAGTTGGGGGCGCGGTGAAAAACTGTTTTTT.

The V call is TRBV10-3, the J call TRBJ1-2; TRBD1 matches at 9 bases. With V trimmed by 6 bases and J by 6 bases, 5 bases remained unmatched. Germline-derived CDR1 and CDR2 are ENHRY and SYGVKD. This CDR3 is built from 13 residues. The CDR3 region is CAISLGQGHGYTF. The CDR3 nucleotides are TGTGCCATCAGCCTCGGACAGGGGCATGGCTACACCTTC.

A single count supports this clone. The CDR3 spells CASSEALRAQGARTGELFF. CDR3 coding DNA: TGTGCCAGCAGTGAAGCGCTTCGGGCCCAGGGGGCGCGGACCGGGGAGCTGTTTTTT. This chain links TRBV6-1 with TRBJ2-2, with 8 bases that match TRBD1. The V gene's germline CDR1 is MNHNS and CDR2 SASEGT. CDR3 size: 19 residues. Germline trimming cut 0 bases from V and 5 bases from J; bases unmatched to any gene: 14.

The chain has TRBV27 and TRBJ1-2; 7 nucleotides agree with TRBD1. Germline V gene lookup returns CDR1 MNHEY and CDR2 SMNVEV (reference sequence). With V trimmed by 0 bases and J by 4 bases, 8 bases remained unmatched. CDR3 length: 16 amino acids. The DNA of the CDR3 is TGTGCCAGCAGTTTATCATTGACAGGGACCCCCTATGGCTACACCTTC. Protein product: CASSLSLTGTPYGYTF.

The gene calls are TRBV21-1 and TRBJ2-5; TRBD2 is taken as the D call from the table, unchecked against the DNA. TRBV21-1 is annotated as a pseudogene. CDR3 length: 13 amino acids. The CDR3 loop reads CASSKQRAETQYF. The CDR3 nucleotides read TGTGCCAGCAGCAAACAGAGGGCGGAGACCCAGTACTTC.